Included here is one T cell receptor beta chain sequence, with context. The data are from a study of early stage breast cancer tumors. The CDR3 runs 16 residues. Trimming removed 6 bases at V and 0 bases at J, with 15 bases between. CDR1 is MNHEY, CDR2 SMNVEV, per germline (reference sequence). Profiled with immunoSEQ multiplex PCR; TCRdb holds only in-frame clones, not every one. The sample lists over 25,000 clones, roughly 78% occurring once. Material for sequencing was blood. The sequence came from a person aged 55 to 75 with breast cancer. The chain combines TRBV27 with TRBJ2-1; D unresolved. CDR3 region: CASRLLSRSSYNEQFF. CDR3 DNA sequence: TGTGCCAGCAGGCTCCTTAGTCGGAGCTCCTACAATGAGCAGTTCTTC.